This TCR beta chain was profiled in a study of cytomegalovirus exposure and HLA in healthy donors. Use of 60 Vbeta and 13 Jbeta primers characterized the PCR. The data were produced by immunoSEQ multiplex PCR, yet TCRdb's version contains in-frame clones alone and is incomplete. The table has 100,000 or so clones, approximately 72% seen once; the top ten hold 1.3%. This receptor was obtained from a man aged 25 to 40 in good health and CMV-seronegative. The specimen sequenced was PBMCs.

CDR3 sequence reads: CASSSTPLDRDRNQPQHF. CDR3 DNA: TGTGCCAGCAGTTCTACCCCACTGGACAGGGACCGCAATCAGCCCCAGCATTTT. The rearrangement uses TRBV28 and TRBJ1-5; 8 bases align to TRBD1. Trimming removed 4 bases from V and 2 bases from J; junction bases left unmatched: 13. The CDR3 contains 18 residues. Germline-derived CDR1 and CDR2 are MDHEN and SYDVKM.